The 32 T cell receptor beta chains below were found in one sample sequenced in a study of cytomegalovirus exposure and HLA in healthy donors. PCR primers comprised 60 Vbeta and 13 Jbeta primers. Only in-frame clones appear in the TCRdb table, and some are missing; sequencing was by immunoSEQ multiplex PCR. Here the sample spans 120,000 or so clones, almost 85% being singletons. Sequenced input: PBMCs. Every receptor here comes from a woman between 18 and 30 years old in good health and CMV-seronegative.

The chain joins TRBV19 to TRBJ1-2; no firm D call. Trimming took 5 bases from V and 4 from J, leaving 8 bases between them. CDR1 and CDR2 (germline): LNHDA, SQIVND (reference sequence). The length of the CDR3 is 12 residues. The DNA for the CDR3 is TGTGCCAGTAGTGAGGCGGCCTATGGCTACACCTTC. Its translation is CASSEAAYGYTF.

This clone was observed a single time. This sequence joins TRBV6-6 and TRBJ2-3; D is undetermined. The V end was cut by 6 bases, the J end by 0 bases, with 13 bases between. CDR3 length: 15 residues. The germline CDR1 and CDR2 sequences are MNHNY and SVGAGI (reference sequence). In nucleotides, the CDR3 is TGTGCCAGCAGCCTTACTTTGAGAAGCACAGATACGCAGTATTTT. It encodes CASSLTLRSTDTQYF.

Here the CDR3 DNA reads TGTGCCAGCAGTTACGGGGCTAGGCACAATGAGCAGTTCTTC. Its protein product is CASSYGARHNEQFF. This chain links TRBV6-5 with TRBJ2-1; TRBD1 might be the D (5 bases). Between the trimmed V and J ends, which lost 2 bases and 5 bases, there was a span of 10 bases. The CDR3 sequence is 14 residues long. Germline V lookup: CDR1 MNHEY, CDR2 SVGAGI.

This clone has just one count. The J gene is TRBJ2-5, the V gene TRBV10-3; 11 bases map to TRBD2. Germline V gene sequence: CDR1 ENHRY, CDR2 SYGVKD. V shed 8 bases, J shed 2 bases, and the junction held 4 bases outside the gene matches. CDR3 length equals 14 residues. The CDR3 loop reads CAISGLAGQETQYF. The DNA of the CDR3 is TGTGCCATCTCCGGACTAGCGGGTCAAGAGACCCAGTACTTC.

The gene calls are TRBV6-5 and TRBJ2-2; unclear D gene. The CDR3 spans 14 residues. Trimming left V 2 bases short and J 4 bases short, with 8 bases between. Looked up from germline, CDR1 is MNHEY and CDR2 is SVGAGI. CDR3 in DNA: TGTGCCAGCAGTTACGAGAGCCGCACCGGGGAGCTGTTTTTT. This encodes CASSYESRTGELFF.

This clone was observed a single time. The rearrangement uses TRBV5-8 and TRBJ1-1; D may be TRBD1 (5 bases). Trimming removed 4 bases at V and 0 bases at J, with 19 bases between. This CDR3 has 17 residues. Germline CDR1 reads SGHTS; CDR2 reads YDEGEE. CDR3 DNA: TGTGCCAGCAGCGGGGGGGAGCTTGCCTCCATGAACACTGAAGCTTTCTTT. It yields the protein CASSGGELASMNTEAFF.

The V gene is TRBV5-1, the J gene TRBJ1-5; D is unresolved. This CDR3 region has 16 residues. Trimming removed 0 bases at V and 0 bases at J, with 10 bases between. CDR1 and CDR2 (germline): SGHRS, YFSETQ. The CDR3 DNA reads as TGCGCCAGCAGCTTGGGCAGTCCGTATAGCAATCAGCCCCAGCATTTT. Translation: CASSLGSPYSNQPQHF. Together with reference TRBV5-1 and TRBJ1-5, the CDR3 gives the full variable domain: KAGVTQTPRYLIKTRGQQVTLSCSPISGHRSVSWYQQTPGQGLQFLFEYFSETQRNKGNFPGRFSGRQFSNSRSEMNVSTLELGDSALYLCASSLGSPYSNQPQHFGDGTRLSIL.

The chain joins TRBV5-6 to TRBJ1-5, with D unclear. Germline CDR1 and CDR2: SGHDT and YYEEEE. CDR3 length: 15 residues. V lost 0 bases and J 2 bases, leaving 9 bases between the germline ends. CDR3 residues: CASSLGGMGNQPQHF. As DNA, the CDR3 is TGTGCCAGCAGCTTGGGAGGGATGGGCAATCAGCCCCAGCATTTT.

V gene TRBV27 combines with J gene TRBJ2-7; 11 nucleotides align to TRBD1. The CDR3 consists of 15 residues. V trimming: 4 bases; J trimming: 3 bases; junction bases outside the gene matches: 5. Germline CDR1 and CDR2: MNHEY and SMNVEV (reference sequence). CDR3 in DNA: TGTGCCAGCAGTTCTAGGACAGGGGGCGGCTACGAGCAGTACTTC. It translates to CASSSRTGGGYEQYF.

This chain joins TRBV19 and TRBJ1-2; D gene ambiguous. Trimming took 0 bases from V and 5 from J, leaving 13 bases between them. Looked up from germline, CDR1 is LNHDA and CDR2 is SQIVND (reference sequence). The length of the CDR3 is 15 residues. The DNA of the CDR3 is TGTGCCAGTAGTATAGACCCGGTACCTCGATATGGCTACACCTTC. It yields the protein CASSIDPVPRYGYTF.

The CDR3 DNA reads as TGTGCCAGTAGTAGCGGGGGGACCTTTTTCAGTTACAATGAGCAGTTCTTC. Translated: CASSSGGTFFSYNEQFF. The chain employs TRBV19 and TRBJ2-1, with 8 bases that match TRBD2. CDR3 length: 17 amino acids. CDR1 is LNHDA, CDR2 SQIVND, per germline (reference sequence). Trimming removed 4 bases from V and 4 bases from J; junction bases left unmatched: 12.

The chain joins TRBV18 to TRBJ2-3; no clear D. The CDR3 is made up of 13 amino acids. V lost 6 bases, J lost 6 bases, and 13 bases lay in between. Germline CDR1 reads KGHSH; CDR2 reads LQKENI. CDR3 nucleotide sequence: TGTGCCAGCTCCCCTATACAGACCGATACGCAGTATTTT. It yields the protein CASSPIQTDTQYF. The variable domain in full, with the rest retrieved from reference TRBV18 and TRBJ2-3, is NAGVMQNPRHLVRRRGQEARLRCSPMKGHSHVYWYRQLPEEGLKFMVYLQKENIIDESGMPKERFSAEFPKEGPSILRIQQVVRGDSAAYFCASSPIQTDTQYFGPGTRLTVL.

V usage is TRBV7-9 and J usage is TRBJ2-5; TRBD1 matches 9 bases. CDR3 length: 14 amino acids. Per germline, CDR1 SEHNR and CDR2 FQNEAQ (reference sequence). Trimming removed 4 bases from V and 5 bases from J; junction bases left unmatched: 5. CDR3 sequence (DNA): TGTGCCAGCAGCTCCCCCGGGACAGGGGAGACCCAGTACTTC. It codes for CASSSPGTGETQYF. Together with reference TRBV7-9 and TRBJ2-5, the CDR3 gives the full variable domain: DTGVSQNPRHKITKRGQNVTFRCDPISEHNRLYWYRQTLGQGPEFLTYFQNEAQLEKSRLLSDRFSAERPKGSFSTLEIQRTEQGDSAMYLCASSSPGTGETQYFGPGTRLLVL.

The rearrangement uses TRBV5-1 and TRBJ1-3; D uncertain. Trimming removed 5 bases at V and 0 bases at J, with 12 bases between. Germline V gives CDR1 SGHRS, CDR2 YFSETQ. The CDR3 contains 15 residues. The CDR3, as DNA: TGCGCCAGCAGGGCGTCGGGTCTCTCTGGAAACACCATATATTTT. This sequence encodes CASRASGLSGNTIYF.

This chain links TRBV14 with TRBJ2-7, with 9 bases fitting TRBD1. The germline gives CDR1 SGHDN, CDR2 FVKESK. The CDR3 consists of 16 residues. V lost 5 bases, J lost 5 bases, and 13 bases stayed unmatched. DNA of the CDR3: TGTGCCAGCAGCTTTCTCGCCGGGACAGGGCCCCACGAGCAGTACTTC. Amino acids: CASSFLAGTGPHEQYF.

This clone was seen more than once but under ten times. This chain links TRBV29-1 with TRBJ1-2; 9 bases line up with TRBD1. This CDR3 region has 14 residues. Unmatched junction bases numbered 5, after V lost 0 bases and J lost 6 bases. The germline gives CDR1 SQVTM, CDR2 ANQGSEA. CDR3: CSVEDPWTGDGYTF. In DNA, the CDR3 is TGCAGCGTTGAAGATCCGTGGACAGGGGATGGCTACACCTTC. The full variable domain, in which reference TRBV29-1 and TRBJ1-2 provide the parts outside the CDR3, is SAVISQKPSRDICQRGTSLTIQCQVDSQVTMMFWYRQQPGQSLTLIATANQGSEATYESGFVIDKFPISRPNLTFSTLTVSNMSPEDSSIYLCSVEDPWTGDGYTFGSGTRLTVV.

This clone appeared a few times. This sequence joins TRBV15 and TRBJ1-2; 10 bases agree with TRBD1. V trimming: 6 bases; J trimming: 6 bases; junction bases outside the gene matches: 10. CDR1 is LNHNV, CDR2 YYDKDF, per germline (reference sequence). The CDR3 has 15 residues. CDR3 region: CATSILDRGRDGYTF. The DNA for the CDR3 is TGTGCCACCAGTATTTTAGACAGGGGGCGGGATGGCTACACCTTC. The variable domain in full, with the rest retrieved from reference TRBV15 and TRBJ1-2, is DAMVIQNPRYQVTQFGKPVTLSCSQTLNHNVMYWYQQKSSQAPKLLFHYYDKDFNNEADTPDNFQSRRPNTSFCFLDIRSPGLGDTAMYLCATSILDRGRDGYTFGSGTRLTVV.

This chain connects TRBV9 to TRBJ2-7; possibly TRBD1 for D (6 bases). CDR3 length equals 14 residues. Germline loops: CDR1 SGDLS, CDR2 YYNGEE. V was shortened by 4 bases and J by 2 bases, with 13 bases between the two germline ends. CDR3 nucleotides: TGTGCCAGCAGCCCCACAGGGATACCCTACGAGCAGTACTTC. Protein sequence: CASSPTGIPYEQYF.

V gene TRBV18 combines with J gene TRBJ1-3; maybe TRBD1 (6 bases). In germline, CDR1 is KGHSH, CDR2 LQKENI. Trimming stripped 4 bases from V and 1 base from J, with 17 bases between. The CDR3 extends over 17 amino acids. As DNA, the CDR3 is TGTGCCAGCTCACTGTCCCGGGACATCCATTCTGGAAACACCATATATTTT. This codes for CASSLSRDIHSGNTIYF.

The CDR3 DNA reads TGCGCCAGCAATCAGGACAGCGACACTGAAGCTTTCTTT. Translated, it gives CASNQDSDTEAFF. The rearrangement links TRBV10-2 to TRBJ1-1, with a weak D call TRBD1 (6 bases). The CDR3 runs to 13 residues. V dropped 7 bases and J dropped 3 bases, with 12 bases sitting between them. In germline, CDR1 is WSHSY, CDR2 SAAADI.

The chain carries TRBV19 and TRBJ1-3; D unresolved. This CDR3 contains 15 residues. V was shortened by 0 bases and J by 1 base, with 7 bases between the two germline ends. CDR1 LNHDA and CDR2 SQIVND come from the germline V gene (reference sequence). CDR3 sequence: CASSIDLQSGNTIYF. Written as DNA, the CDR3 is TGTGCCAGTAGTATAGATCTACAGTCTGGAAACACCATATATTTT.

This clone was found a few times. The chain couples TRBV28 to TRBJ1-2; D is uncertain. V was shortened by 3 bases and J by 7 bases, with 12 bases between the two germline ends. Germline V CDR1 and CDR2: MDHEN, SYDVKM. The CDR3 has 13 amino acids. CDR3 in amino acids: CASSLPGRFGYTF. CDR3 bases: TGTGCCAGCAGTTTGCCAGGTCGGTTTGGCTACACCTTC.

The chain couples TRBV2 to TRBJ1-3, with D tentatively TRBD1 (6 bases). Germline V gene sequence: CDR1 SNHLY, CDR2 FYNNEI. The ends were cut back, 5 bases at V and 0 bases at J, with 17 bases in the middle. The CDR3 runs 17 residues. Here the CDR3 reads CASSHPPTGVSGNTIYF. The CDR3 DNA sequence: TGTGCCAGCAGTCACCCCCCGACAGGCGTCTCTGGAAACACCATATATTTT.

V is TRBV7-2 and J is TRBJ2-3; TRBD2 aligns across 10 bases. The CDR3 spans 17 residues. Germline V lookup: CDR1 SGHTA, CDR2 FQGNSA. V dropped 1 base and J dropped 6; count of bases not matched to a gene: 10. In DNA, the CDR3 is TGTGCCAGCAGCTTAGGGGGTAGCGGGGGGACATGGGATACGCAGTATTTT. Its translation: CASSLGGSGGTWDTQYF.

The chain combines TRBV7-2 with TRBJ2-7; tentatively, D is TRBD2 (5 bases). Trimming stripped 2 bases from V and 6 bases from J, with 11 bases between. CDR1 is SGHTA, CDR2 FQGNSA, per germline. CDR3 size: 13 residues. The CDR3 loop reads CASSLFPLAEQYF. The CDR3 DNA reads TGTGCCAGCAGCTTATTCCCCCTAGCCGAGCAGTACTTC. The variable domain in full, completed from reference TRBV7-2 and TRBJ2-7, reads GAGVSQSPSNKVTEKGKDVELRCDPISGHTALYWYRQSLGQGLEFLIYFQGNSAPDKSGLPSDRFSAERTGGSVSTLTIQRTQQEDSAVYLCASSLFPLAEQYFGPGTRLTVT.

The chain joins TRBV13 to TRBJ1-1; D possibly corresponds to TRBD1 (6 bases). Trimming removed 1 base from V and 5 bases from J, with 20 bases in between. The CDR3 spans 17 residues. Germline CDR1 PRHDT, CDR2 FYEKMQ (reference sequence). The CDR3 loop is CASSLAQGWGKETEAFF. Here the CDR3 DNA reads TGTGCCAGCAGCTTAGCCCAGGGGTGGGGGAAAGAAACTGAAGCTTTCTTT. The whole variable domain, filled in from reference TRBV13 and TRBJ1-1, reads AAGVIQSPRHLIKEKRETATLKCYPIPRHDTVYWYQQGPGQDPQFLISFYEKMQSDKGSIPDRFSAQQFSDYHSELNMSSLELGDSALYFCASSLAQGWGKETEAFFGQGTRLTVV.

The CDR3 DNA follows: TGTGCCAGCAGGGGGGGGCTTCGGCTGGACAATGAAAAACTGTTTTTT. Protein product: CASRGGLRLDNEKLFF. The V call is TRBV6-6, the J call TRBJ1-4; possible D gene TRBD1, 6 bases. V was pared by 6 bases and J by 5 bases, with 19 bases between. CDR1 and CDR2 (germline): MNHNY, SVGAGI (reference sequence). The CDR3 runs 16 residues.

Of note for this clone: Other DNA sequences in this specimen translate into the identical CDR3. J is TRBJ2-3 and V is TRBV6-4; possible D gene TRBD1, 5 bases. CDR3 length: 14 amino acids. V lost 3 bases and J 1 base, leaving 8 bases between the germline ends. Germline CDR1 MRHNA, CDR2 SNTAGT. CDR3 protein: CASSEGEGTDTQYF. The CDR3, as DNA: TGTGCCAGCAGTGAAGGGGAAGGCACAGATACGCAGTATTTT.

DNA for the CDR3: TGTGCCAGCGCTAACAGGGCTAGCACAGATACGCAGTATTTT. Its translation: CASANRASTDTQYF. The rearrangement uses TRBV27 and TRBJ2-3; weak D call: TRBD1 (6 bases). CDR3 length equals 14 residues. Between the trimmed V and J ends, which lost 8 bases and 0 bases, there was a span of 12 bases. Per germline, CDR1 MNHEY and CDR2 SMNVEV (reference sequence).

This rearrangement joins TRBV10-3 to TRBJ2-3; maybe TRBD2 (6 bases). CDR3 length: 14 amino acids. With 10 bases removed from V and 4 bases from J, the gap between germline ends came to 18 bases. The V gene's germline CDR1 is ENHRY and CDR2 SYGVKD. CDR3 DNA: TGTGCCACCAGGGACTCGCCGGAGGCAGATACGCAGTATTTT. Translation gives CATRDSPEADTQYF.

The chain has TRBV7-2 and TRBJ2-1, with a possible D match to TRBD2 (6 bases). The V gene lost 4 bases and the J gene lost 4 bases, with 20 bases spanning the gap. This CDR3 has 17 residues. The germline gives CDR1 SGHTA, CDR2 FQGNSA. The CDR3 loop reads CASSSRSTRLVYNEQFF. The CDR3, as DNA: TGTGCCAGCAGCTCCCGATCGACTAGGTTGGTATACAATGAGCAGTTCTTC.

The V call is TRBV7-7, the J call TRBJ2-2; 7 bases match TRBD2. From germline, CDR1 is SSHAT and CDR2 FNYEAQ (reference sequence). This CDR3 contains 15 residues. Trimming took 3 bases from V and 2 from J; bases not matched to a gene: 3. For the CDR3, the DNA is TGTGCCAGCAGCTTCGGGAGGATCAACACCGGGGAGCTGTTTTTT. Translating it yields CASSFGRINTGELFF.